The entry that follows covers one T cell receptor beta chain sequence. Deletions cut 5 bases from V and 1 base from J, with 9 bases between. Germline V gene lookup returns CDR1 LNHDA and CDR2 SQIVND (reference sequence). This CDR3 spans 15 amino acids. This sample stems from a study of blood T cell repertoires in COVID-19. TCRdb's table, derived via immunoSEQ multiplex PCR, lists solely in-frame clones and lacks some. This table holds approximately 160,000 clones, 80% to 90% found once. The TCR sequence derives from a woman aged 70-85 years with acute or convalescent COVID-19. This chain joins TRBV19 and TRBJ2-6; D may be TRBD1 (6 bases). Source material: peripheral blood. DNA for the CDR3: TGTGCCAGTAGTCTGAGGGGGTCTGGGGCCAACGTCCTGACTTTC. Translated, it gives CASSLRGSGANVLTF.